This T cell receptor (beta chain) was identified during a study of long-term antiretroviral therapy in people with HIV. The CDR3 consists of 16 residues. The ends lost 1 base at V and 6 bases at J; junction bases unmatched: 6. Germline V CDR1 and CDR2: LNHDA, SQIVND (reference sequence). Survey level was the resolution at which the v3.0 immunoSEQ assay ran. Assay: immunoSEQ multiplex PCR; the TCRdb copy retains only in-frame clones and omits some. The data contain approximately 30,000 clones, 65% to 85% of them singletons. Participants with HIV, all of them, were treated in the United States. The TCR was taken from a man between 18 and 29 years old with HIV. The chain uses TRBV19 and TRBJ1-2; 12 bases map to TRBD1. The input for sequencing was unsorted PBMCs, taken 0.8 years before starting antiretroviral therapy. CDR3 coding DNA: TGTGCCAGTAGTATAGCGTGGGACAGGGGGCGCGATGGCTACACCTTC. Translating it yields CASSIAWDRGRDGYTF.